The 17 T cell receptor beta chains given below trace back to one sample, sequenced in a study of cytomegalovirus exposure and HLA in healthy donors. The data were produced by immunoSEQ multiplex PCR, yet TCRdb's version contains in-frame clones alone and is incomplete. The table lists approximately 200,000 clones, over 65% of them singletons, with roughly 7% in the top ten. Sequenced sample: PBMCs. The origin of the receptors is a man younger than 35 in good health and CMV-seropositive.

This clone was picked up one time. This chain joins TRBV7-9 and TRBJ2-3; D uncertain. Trimming removed 6 bases from V and 2 bases from J, with 12 bases in between. Germline CDR1 and CDR2: SEHNR and FQNEAQ (reference sequence). CDR3 length: 14 amino acids. The CDR3 DNA is TGTGCCAGCAGACCCCCCCTATTCACAGATACGCAGTATTTT. Its protein product is CASRPPLFTDTQYF.

The chain is built from TRBV7-9 and TRBJ1-1; D gene ambiguous. This CDR3 region has 12 residues. The germline CDR1 and CDR2 sequences are SEHNR and FQNEAQ (reference sequence). Trimming pared 5 bases from V and 7 bases from J, leaving 11 bases between. The CDR3 DNA follows: TGTGCCAGCAGCCATACGGGTGGTGAAGCTTTCTTT. It translates to CASSHTGGEAFF.

The chain uses TRBV5-4 and TRBJ1-5; D ambiguous. Germline V gives CDR1 SGHNT, CDR2 YYREEE (reference sequence). This CDR3 is 13 amino acids long. V lost 0 bases and J lost 4, with 5 bases in between. The CDR3 sequence: CASSLGPNQPQHF. CDR3 coding DNA: TGTGCCAGCAGCTTGGGGCCGAATCAGCCCCAGCATTTT. Based on the CDR3 plus reference TRBV5-4 and TRBJ1-5, the full variable domain is ETGVTQSPTHLIKTRGQQVTLRCSSQSGHNTVSWYQQALGQGPQFIFQYYREEENGRGNFPPRFSGLQFPNYSSELNVNALELDDSALYLCASSLGPNQPQHFGDGTRLSIL.

The V gene is TRBV19, the J gene TRBJ1-2, with 12 bases that match TRBD1. Germline-derived CDR1 and CDR2 are LNHDA and SQIVND (reference sequence). J gave up 4 bases and V 6 bases, and 12 bases lay outside the gene matches. The CDR3 totals 17 residues. The CDR3 region is CASSERDRGRFSYGYTF. DNA of the CDR3: TGTGCCAGTAGCGAAAGGGACAGGGGGCGTTTCAGCTATGGCTACACCTTC.

This CDR3 is CASSLPGLGEGEQYF. The DNA of the CDR3 is TGTGCCAGCAGCTTACCGGGACTCGGAGAGGGCGAGCAGTACTTC. The chain couples TRBV7-2 to TRBJ2-7, with D possibly matching TRBD2 (6 bases). V was pared by 2 bases and J by 6 bases, with 17 bases between. Germline V gives CDR1 SGHTA, CDR2 FQGNSA. The CDR3 is made up of 15 amino acids. The full variable domain, with the rest looked up from reference TRBV7-2 and TRBJ2-7, is GAGVSQSPSNKVTEKGKDVELRCDPISGHTALYWYRQSLGQGLEFLIYFQGNSAPDKSGLPSDRFSAERTGGSVSTLTIQRTQQEDSAVYLCASSLPGLGEGEQYFGPGTRLTVT.

The chain carries TRBV7-9 and TRBJ2-1, with 12 bases fitting TRBD2. The ends lost 5 bases at V and 8 bases at J; junction bases unmatched: 7. Germline loops: CDR1 SEHNR, CDR2 FQNEAQ (reference sequence). The CDR3 covers 15 residues. The CDR3 bases are TGTGCCAGCAGCCCTCGACTAGCGGGAGAAGATGAGCAGTTCTTC. This encodes CASSPRLAGEDEQFF. Full variable domain (remainder filled in from reference TRBV7-9 and TRBJ2-1): DTGVSQNPRHKITKRGQNVTFRCDPISEHNRLYWYRQTLGQGPEFLTYFQNEAQLEKSRLLSDRFSAERPKGSFSTLEIQRTEQGDSAMYLCASSPRLAGEDEQFFGPGTRLTVL.

This chain joins TRBV10-3 and TRBJ1-5, with TRBD1 matching over 7 bases. Per the germline V gene, CDR1 is ENHRY and CDR2 is SYGVKD. V trimming: 6 bases; J trimming: 0 bases; junction bases outside the gene matches: 5. The CDR3 is made up of 15 amino acids. The CDR3 DNA sequence: TGTGCCATCAGGGAAGACAGGGATAGCAATCAGCCCCAGCATTTT. As protein: CAIREDRDSNQPQHF.

The gene calls are TRBV7-2 and TRBJ2-3, with 7 bases lining up with TRBD2. The CDR3 is 18 residues long. The germline gives CDR1 SGHTA, CDR2 FQGNSA. J gave up 2 bases and V 3 bases, and 14 bases lay outside the gene matches. The DNA of the CDR3 is TGTGCCAGCAGCTTCTCCGCCCGCGGGAGCCCTAACACAGATACGCAGTATTTT. Its protein product is CASSFSARGSPNTDTQYF.

The genes are TRBV6-5 and TRBJ2-7; 10 bases line up with TRBD2. V was clipped by 0 bases and J by 2 bases; unmatched bases: 4. The CDR3 is 16 residues long. Germline V gene data show CDR1 as MNHEY and CDR2 as SVGAGI. The CDR3 sequence is CASSYSTSGRAYEQYF. As DNA, the CDR3 is TGTGCCAGCAGTTACTCGACCAGCGGGAGGGCCTACGAGCAGTACTTC.

The V gene is TRBV15, the J gene TRBJ2-5, with TRBD2 as a possible D gene (6 bases). Trimming stripped 4 bases from V and 12 bases from J, with 18 bases between. The CDR3 has 13 amino acids. Germline values: CDR1 LNHNV, CDR2 YYDKDF (reference sequence). CDR3 protein: CATSIGGTRREYF. DNA of the CDR3: TGTGCCACCAGCATTGGAGGGACCCGACGGGAGTACTTC. The full variable domain, completed using reference TRBV15 and TRBJ2-5, is DAMVIQNPRYQVTQFGKPVTLSCSQTLNHNVMYWYQQKSSQAPKLLFHYYDKDFNNEADTPDNFQSRRPNTSFCFLDIRSPGLGDTAMYLCATSIGGTRREYFGPGTRLLVL.

The chain links TRBV6-1 to TRBJ1-5; 8 nucleotides agree with TRBD1. Per the germline V gene, CDR1 is MNHNS and CDR2 is SASEGT. The CDR3 runs 16 residues. Losses at the gene ends were 1 base for V and 8 bases for J; bases not matched to a gene: 10. The CDR3 coding sequence is TGTGCCAGCAGTGAAGGGCAGGGGGCCCCAATTAAGCCCCAGCATTTT. Its translation is CASSEGQGAPIKPQHF.

V usage is TRBV9 and J usage is TRBJ2-1; D is perhaps TRBD2 (5 bases). Germline assignment: CDR1 SGDLS and CDR2 YYNGEE. The CDR3 totals 14 residues. V lost 4 bases, J lost 5 bases, and 13 bases lay in between. As DNA, the CDR3 is TGTGCCAGCAGCCCCCGGCACGGGAACAATGAGCAGTTCTTC. It encodes CASSPRHGNNEQFF.

The genes are TRBV28 and TRBJ2-2; 7 bases line up with TRBD2. Losses at the gene ends were 2 bases for V and 1 base for J; bases not matched to a gene: 13. This CDR3 spans 19 amino acids. CDR1 and CDR2 from the germline V gene are MDHEN and SYDVKM. The CDR3 bases are TGTGCCAGCAGTTTAAAAGGGATACAGCGGGGTTTGAACACCGGGGAGCTGTTTTTT. Its translation: CASSLKGIQRGLNTGELFF. Full variable domain (missing parts from reference TRBV28 and TRBJ2-2): DVKVTQSSRYLVKRTGEKVFLECVQDMDHENMFWYRQDPGLGLRLIYFSYDVKMKEKGDIPEGYSVSREKKERFSLILESASTNQTSMYLCASSLKGIQRGLNTGELFFGEGSRLTVL.

This sequence joins TRBV7-9 and TRBJ2-7; TRBD2 matches at 11 bases. The germline gives CDR1 SEHNR, CDR2 FQNEAQ (reference sequence). The J segment lost 7 bases and the V segment lost 6 bases, leaving 11 bases of the junction unmatched. The length of the CDR3 is 15 residues. The chain's CDR3 is CASSPGTSGLWEQYF. In DNA form, the CDR3 reads TGTGCCAGCAGTCCTGGGACTAGCGGTTTGTGGGAGCAGTACTTC.

On this clone: The sample carries other DNA sequences with the same CDR3. The chain is built from TRBV7-9 and TRBJ2-7, with D maybe TRBD2 (5 bases). Germline values: CDR1 SEHNR, CDR2 FQNEAQ (reference sequence). V lost 5 bases to trimming and J lost 4 bases, with 9 bases between them. There are 12 residues in the CDR3. In DNA, the CDR3 is TGTGCCAGCAGCACCGGACTGTACGAGCAGTACTTC. Its translation: CASSTGLYEQYF.

The chain uses TRBV12-5 and TRBJ2-5; perhaps TRBD2 as D (5 bases). Germline V lookup: CDR1 LGHNT, CDR2 FRNRAP. The CDR3 loop spans 13 amino acids. Trimming cost V 0 bases and J 8 bases, with 10 bases left between them. The CDR3 spells CASGLVGSGTQYF. CDR3 bases: TGTGCTAGTGGTTTGGTAGGCAGCGGCACCCAGTACTTC.

The rearrangement joins TRBV20-1 to TRBJ1-5; D is possibly TRBD1 (5 bases). Trimming left V 0 bases short and J 12 bases short, with 9 bases between. The CDR3 totals 11 residues. Germline V lookup: CDR1 DFQATT, CDR2 SNEGSKA (reference sequence). CDR3 in amino acids: CSARETVLQHF. DNA for the CDR3: TGCAGTGCTAGAGAGACAGTGCTCCAGCATTTT.